The 9 T cell receptor beta chains listed next were all sequenced from one sample in a study of CD8 T cells in Susac syndrome. RNA totalling about 0.5 to 1 ug underwent reverse transcription with random hexamers. TCRdb re-called the immunoSEQ multiplex PCR reads with MiXCR, one entry per CDR3 protein. Among roughly 250,000 distinct CDR3 sequences listed, 90% to 96% were seen once. The sequencing input was CD4+ T cells from PBMCs. The receptors here all came from a human donor with Susac syndrome.

This clonotype was seen a handful of times. The chain employs TRBV28 and TRBJ2-3; possibly TRBD1 or TRBD2 for D (5 bases each). Trimming removed 6 bases at V and 2 bases at J, with 12 bases between. This CDR3 region has 14 residues. The V gene's germline CDR1 is MDHEN and CDR2 SYDVKM. As DNA, the CDR3 is TGTGCCAGCAGCCTCGGGACGTCCACAGATACGCAGTATTTT. Amino acid sequence: CASSLGTSTDTQYF.

The chain combines TRBV29-1 with TRBJ2-4; a possible D gene is TRBD1 (6 bases). Germline loops: CDR1 SQVTM, CDR2 ANQGSEA. V lost 7 bases, J lost 3 bases, and 19 bases lay in between. This CDR3 has 15 amino acids. The DNA for the CDR3 is TGCAGCGCCGGGGACCGCAGGGGTTTCAAAAACATTCAGTACTTC. This gives the protein CSAGDRRGFKNIQYF.

In DNA, the CDR3 is TGTGCCAGCAGACCCCCGGGACAGGGCAGGAGCTACACCTTC. This codes for CASRPPGQGRSYTF. The genes are TRBV6-5 and TRBJ1-2, with TRBD1 matching over 9 bases. Per germline, CDR1 MNHEY and CDR2 SVGAGI. V was clipped by 6 bases and J by 9 bases; unmatched bases: 11. The CDR3 covers 14 residues.

This clonotype appeared once. The chain links TRBV28 to TRBJ1-1, with unresolved D. The CDR3 has 14 residues. V was pared by 2 bases and J by 7 bases, with 14 bases between. Germline V gene sequence: CDR1 MDHEN, CDR2 SYDVKM. CDR3: CASSLQELVLEAFF. For the CDR3, the DNA is TGTGCCAGCAGTTTACAGGAATTAGTCCTTGAAGCTTTCTTT.

The chain couples TRBV7-3 to TRBJ2-2, with a tentative D call TRBD2 (6 bases). This CDR3 is built from 16 residues. Germline CDR1 is SGHTA and CDR2 is FQGTGA. Trimming removed 1 base from V and 4 bases from J, with 13 bases in between. The CDR3 reads CASSLRGDLLTGELFF. In DNA, the CDR3 is TGTGCCAGCAGCTTAAGGGGGGACTTACTCACCGGGGAGCTGTTTTTT.

The genes are TRBV5-4 and TRBJ1-2; the D is unclear. Germline CDR1 and CDR2: SGHNT and YYREEE (reference sequence). Between the trimmed V and J ends, which lost 5 bases and 4 bases, there was a span of 12 bases. This CDR3 has 13 residues. The CDR3 loop is CASRPAPSYGYTF. CDR3 nucleotide sequence: TGTGCCAGCAGACCAGCGCCAAGCTATGGCTACACCTTC.

The chain links TRBV7-2 to TRBJ2-5, with D uncertain. The length of the CDR3 is 17 residues. Germline V gives CDR1 SGHTA, CDR2 FQGNSA. V lost 1 base to trimming and J lost 1 base, with 16 bases between them. Written as DNA, the CDR3 is TGTGCCAGCAGCTTAGGGAAGTATAGAGTGATCCAAGAGACCCAGTACTTC. This sequence encodes CASSLGKYRVIQETQYF.

The rearrangement uses TRBV19 and TRBJ1-1; D unclear. The germline CDR1 and CDR2 sequences are LNHDA and SQIVND (reference sequence). Deletions cut 3 bases from V and 0 bases from J, with 5 bases between. The length of the CDR3 is 13 residues. CDR3 coding DNA: TGTGCCAGTAGTATCTTGGTGAACACTGAAGCTTTCTTT. Translating it yields CASSILVNTEAFF.

This sequence joins TRBV5-1 and TRBJ1-2, with D uncertain. Trimming shortened V by 3 bases and J by 2 bases, and 8 bases separated the two germline ends. The CDR3 contains 13 residues. Germline loops: CDR1 SGHRS, CDR2 YFSETQ. The CDR3 sequence: CASSSQPNYGYTF. The CDR3 coding sequence is TGCGCCAGCAGCTCGCAGCCCAACTATGGCTACACCTTC.